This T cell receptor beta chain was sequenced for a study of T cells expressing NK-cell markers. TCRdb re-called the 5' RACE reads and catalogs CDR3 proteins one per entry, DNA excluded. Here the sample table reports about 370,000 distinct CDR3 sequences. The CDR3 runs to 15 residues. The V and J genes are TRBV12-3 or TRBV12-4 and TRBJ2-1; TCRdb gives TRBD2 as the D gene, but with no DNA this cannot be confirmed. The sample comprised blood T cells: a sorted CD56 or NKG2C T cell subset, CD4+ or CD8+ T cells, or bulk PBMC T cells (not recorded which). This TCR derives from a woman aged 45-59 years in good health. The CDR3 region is CASIPGLAYYNEQFF.